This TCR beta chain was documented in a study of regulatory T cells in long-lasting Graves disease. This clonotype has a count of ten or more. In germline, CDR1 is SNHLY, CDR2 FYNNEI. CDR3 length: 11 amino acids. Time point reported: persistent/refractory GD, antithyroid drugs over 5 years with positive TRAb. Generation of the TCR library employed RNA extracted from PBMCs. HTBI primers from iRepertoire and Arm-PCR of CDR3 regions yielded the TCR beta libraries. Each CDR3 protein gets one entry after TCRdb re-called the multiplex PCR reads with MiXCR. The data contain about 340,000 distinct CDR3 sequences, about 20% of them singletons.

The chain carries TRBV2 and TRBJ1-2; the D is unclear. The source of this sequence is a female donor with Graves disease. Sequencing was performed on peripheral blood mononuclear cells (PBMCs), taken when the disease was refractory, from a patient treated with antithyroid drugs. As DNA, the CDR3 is TGTGTACGGTCCTCTAACTATGGCTACACCTTC. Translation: CVRSSNYGYTF.